What follows describes a single T cell receptor beta chain. This table comes from immunoSEQ multiplex PCR, and its TCRdb copy is limited to in-frame clones, with some not included. The sample lists 300,000 to 400,000 clones, around 86% occurring once. This record comes from a study of Ad26.COV2.S vaccination and SARS-CoV-2 variants. Regarding treatment: roughly 19 received Ad26.COV2.S at low or high dose, single or two shots; several received placebo; per-sample allocation not given. Samples analyzed were those drawn on day 63 after the first vaccine or placebo injection. Participants' vaccine, an Ad26 vector, delivered Wuhan-strain SARS-CoV-2 spike. Sequenced material: peripheral blood, taken in a trial of Ad26.COV2.S vaccine versus placebo. The sequence came from a person aged 18-65 years who received the Ad26.COV2.S COVID-19 vaccine or a placebo.

Here the CDR3 reads CASSGLAGAKTGANVLTF. The CDR3 DNA follows: TGTGCCAGTAGCGGACTAGCGGGGGCCAAAACTGGGGCCAACGTCCTGACTTTC. The chain combines TRBV19 with TRBJ2-6, with 13 bases aligning to TRBD2. The germline CDR1 and CDR2 sequences are LNHDA and SQIVND (reference sequence). The CDR3 contains 18 residues. The V gene end was trimmed by 6 bases and the J gene end by 2 bases; junction bases not matched to a gene: 7. The full variable domain, with the rest looked up from reference TRBV19 and TRBJ2-6, is DGGITQSPKYLFRKEGQNVTLSCEQNLNHDAMYWYRQDPGQGLRLIYYSQIVNDFQKGDIAEGYSVSREKKESFPLTVTSAQKNPTAFYLCASSGLAGAKTGANVLTFGAGSRLTVL.